This T cell receptor (beta chain) derives from a study of cytomegalovirus exposure and HLA in healthy donors (dated by TCRdb to 2015 to 2018). Some background on the complete study: According to a later analysis, one platform produced both the 110 or so validation repertoires and the 670 or so repertoires of the first cohort. The aim of the study was to test whether cataloging public T cell receptors could identify signatures of past pathogen exposure. Along with the approximately 600-subject first cohort, a separate validation cohort of 120 different subjects was used. The study combined high-throughput TCR immunosequencing, statistical association of individual TCRs with disease status, and machine learning to predict cytomegalovirus infection status. Findings and caveats that apply to the study as a whole: Of the cluster scores, about 94% were above 0 in a later analysis, which found that TCRs clustered in the first cohort also tended to co-occur in the 130 or so validation repertoires. A few of the identified cytomegalovirus-associated TCR beta chains were confirmed in vitro to be specific for cytomegalovirus antigens. In both the original and validation cohorts, the classifier was reported to diagnose cytomegalovirus status with high specificity and sensitivity. A later analysis lacked HLA typing for the validation cohort, so it scored co-occurrence in that cohort across all 130 or so repertoires. Across donors, most TCR sequences were observed very rarely, whereas some public TCRs were present in many individuals. The study listed 150 to 200 TCR beta chains as associated with cytomegalovirus. It was suggested by the authors that the approach could potentially be generalized to other disease states and immunological phenotypes.

CDR1 MDHEN and CDR2 SYDVKM are derived from the germline V gene. Trimming removed 3 bases from V and 2 bases from J; the gene matches leave 3 bases unexplained. The CDR3 starts with the cysteine, ends with the phenylalanine, and has 14 residues. Solely the CDR3 DNA is kept, with 42 bases framed from the first base. Of note for this clone: No antigen is known for it. Per-base qualities were not stored, and no clone one base away is much larger.

Receptor libraries were prepared by the immunoSEQ multiplex PCR assay. Per the original workflow: To diagnose cytomegalovirus status from the catalog of TCR beta chain sequences, a statistical classification framework was built. As stored in TCRdb, this immuneACCESS dataset retains in-frame rearrangements with V and J assigned. A fraction of the clones does not appear; measured against another copy, unresolved V genes explain less than half of the discrepancy, and the remainder lacks a known reason. V, J and clone size are those of that table, while D and trimming were read from the DNA. The sample includes 78,000 or so clones, with 90% to 97% observed a single time. Approximately 1.5% of the sample comes from the top ten. The donors belonged to the validation cohort of about 110 subjects, which was separate from the 666-subject first cohort.

The sequence joins TRBV28 to TRBJ1-1; a stretch of 7 junction bases matches TRBD1. The sample taken for sequencing was PBMCs. The sequence came from a man aged 18-30 years in good health and CMV-seropositive. The CDR3 region has the sequence CASSLTGINTEAFF. In nucleotide form, the sequence is TGTGCCAGCAGTTTGACAGGGATTAACACTGAAGCTTTCTTT.